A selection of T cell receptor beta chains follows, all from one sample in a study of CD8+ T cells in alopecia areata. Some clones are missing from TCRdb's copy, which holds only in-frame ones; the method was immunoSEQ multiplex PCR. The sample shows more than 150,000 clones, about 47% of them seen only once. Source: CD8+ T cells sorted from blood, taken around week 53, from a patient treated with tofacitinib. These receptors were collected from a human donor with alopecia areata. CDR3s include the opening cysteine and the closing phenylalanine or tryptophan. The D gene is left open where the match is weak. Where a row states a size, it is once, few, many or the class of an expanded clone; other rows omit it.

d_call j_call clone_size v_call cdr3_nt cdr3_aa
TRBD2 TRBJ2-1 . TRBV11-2 TGTGCCAGCAGCTTAGATCTGTCGCGGACTAGCGGGGAGGATGAGCAGTTCTTC CASSLDLSRTSGEDEQFF
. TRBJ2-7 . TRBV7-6 TGTGCCAGCAAACCCCTAGCAGGGCCCTACGAGCAGTACTTC CASKPLAGPYEQYF
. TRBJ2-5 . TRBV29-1 TGCAGCGTTGATTCTGGGGAATGGACCCAGTACTTC CSVDSGEWTQYF
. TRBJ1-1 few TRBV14 TGTGCCAGCAGCCAATTTGATCGGACAGTTAACACTGAAGCTTTCTTT CASSQFDRTVNTEAFF
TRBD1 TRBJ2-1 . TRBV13 TGTGCCAGCAGCACGACGGGGACCGGGACAGGGGGCTTCCCCTACAATGAGCAGTTCTTC CASSTTGTGTGGFPYNEQFF
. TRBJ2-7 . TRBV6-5 TGTGCCAGCAGACCACAGGGTCTCGACGAGCAGTACTTC CASRPQGLDEQYF
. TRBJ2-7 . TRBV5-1 TGCGCCAGCAGCTTTAGGGCAGATCCCTACGAGCAGTACTTC CASSFRADPYEQYF
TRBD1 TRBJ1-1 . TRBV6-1 TGTGCCAGCAGGGGACAGTTGAACACTGAAGCTTTCTTT CASRGQLNTEAFF
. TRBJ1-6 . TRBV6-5 TGTGCCAGCAGTTACTCGTCCGGGACGGAAAATTCACCCCTCCACTTT CASSYSSGTENSPLHF
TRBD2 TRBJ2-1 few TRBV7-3 TGTGCCAGCTCTAGAGGGCCAGCGGGGGGCGAGGATGAGCAGTTCTTC CASSRGPAGGEDEQFF
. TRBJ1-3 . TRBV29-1 TGCAGCGCCCAGACACCTAACTCTGGAAACACCATATATTTT CSAQTPNSGNTIYF
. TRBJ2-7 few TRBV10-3 TGTGCCATCAGCTCGACGGACGAGCAGTACTTC CAISSTDEQYF
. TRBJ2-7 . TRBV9 TGTGCCAGCAGTCCCGGGCCTACGACCTACGAGCAGTACTTC CASSPGPTTYEQYF
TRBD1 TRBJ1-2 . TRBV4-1 TGCGCCAGCAGCCAAGTCCGGGACAGGGAGAATGGCTACACCTTC CASSQVRDRENGYTF
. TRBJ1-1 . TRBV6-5 TGTGCCAGCAGTTCAGTGGTGAACACTGAAGCTTTCTTT CASSSVVNTEAFF
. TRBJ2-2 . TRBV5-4 TGTGCCAGCAGCGCCAATAGGGAGCCGAACACCGGGGAGCTGTTTTTT CASSANREPNTGELFF
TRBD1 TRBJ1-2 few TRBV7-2 TGTGCCAGCAGCGTACTCCGAGACAGGGGGCGCCTCAGCTATGGCTACACCTTC CASSVLRDRGRLSYGYTF
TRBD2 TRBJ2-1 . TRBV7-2 TGTGCCAGCAGAGCGCCGGGACTAGCGGGGTTTGAGCAGTTCTTC CASRAPGLAGFEQFF
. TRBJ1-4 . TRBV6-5 TGTGCCAGCAGTTACGATATGGGGACGGCCAATGAAAAACTGTTTTTT CASSYDMGTANEKLFF
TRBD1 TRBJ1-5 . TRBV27 TGTGCCAGCAGTCTCGGACAGGGGTATCAGCCCCAGCATTTT CASSLGQGYQPQHF
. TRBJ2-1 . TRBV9 TGTGCCAGCAGCGTATTCAAGGGGGGTCTAAATGAGCAGTTCTTC CASSVFKGGLNEQFF
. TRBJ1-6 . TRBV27 TGTGCCAGCAGCCCTGGAACGGGACAACCAATTTCACCCCTCCACTTT CASSPGTGQPISPLHF
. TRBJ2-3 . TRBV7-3 TGTGCCAGCAGCCCCACCCGAGCGGCTAGCACAGATACGCAGTATTTT CASSPTRAASTDTQYF
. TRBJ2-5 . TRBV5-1 TGCGCCAGCAGCTTGGGGGCCCAAGAGACCCAGTACTTC CASSLGAQETQYF
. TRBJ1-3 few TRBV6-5 TGTGCCAGCACTCCCGGAGAAGGCGCCATATATTTT CASTPGEGAIYF
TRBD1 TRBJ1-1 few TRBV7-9 TGTGCCAGCAGCCCAGGGGGGACTGAAGCTTTCTTT CASSPGGTEAFF
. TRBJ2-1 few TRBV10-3 TGTGCCATCGGGGCCCTGCACGATGAGCAGTTCTTC CAIGALHDEQFF
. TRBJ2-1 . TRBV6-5 TGTGCCAGCAGTTACTCAACCGGGGTTCAGTTCTTC CASSYSTGVQFF
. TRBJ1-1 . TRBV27 TGTGCCAGCAGTCCCAGCGCGGGGCCCATGAACACTGAAGCTTTCTTT CASSPSAGPMNTEAFF
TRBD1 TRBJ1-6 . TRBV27 TGTGCCAGCAGTCCCGGGACAGGGACGGGATCACCCCTCCACTTT CASSPGTGTGSPLHF
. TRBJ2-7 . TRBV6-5 TGTGCCAGCAGTTACGGGGAAAACTACGAGCAGTACTTC CASSYGENYEQYF
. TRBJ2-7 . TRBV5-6 TGTGCCAGCAGCTTGGGGGACGGACACTACGAGCAGTACTTC CASSLGDGHYEQYF
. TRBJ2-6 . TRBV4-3 TGCGCCAGCAGCCAAGAGGAGGCGGTCTCTGGGGCCAACGTCCTGACTTTC CASSQEEAVSGANVLTF
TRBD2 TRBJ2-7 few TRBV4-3 TGCGCCAGCAGCCAAGGTCCGGGAGGCTACGAGCAGTACTTC CASSQGPGGYEQYF
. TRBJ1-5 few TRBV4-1 TGCGCCAGCAGCCAAGAAGGGTGGGACCAGCCCCAGCATTTT CASSQEGWDQPQHF
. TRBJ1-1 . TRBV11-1 TGTGCCAGTGGGGGCCGAGGGGGCACTGAAGCTTTCTTT CASGGRGGTEAFF
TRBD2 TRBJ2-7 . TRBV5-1 TGCGCCAGCAGCTGGAGCGGGGGGCCCTACGAGCAGTACTTC CASSWSGGPYEQYF
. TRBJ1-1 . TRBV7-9 TGTGCCAGCAGCTTGTGGGGACACACTGAAGCTTTCTTT CASSLWGHTEAFF
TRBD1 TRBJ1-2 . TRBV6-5 TGTGCCAGCAGACCTTCGGGGACAGTGTATGGCTACACCTTC CASRPSGTVYGYTF
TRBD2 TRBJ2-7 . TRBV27 TGTGCCAGCAGTTTTAGCGGGGGGGCGGTCGACGAGCAGTACTTC CASSFSGGAVDEQYF